What follows are 32 T cell receptor beta chains derived from one specimen sequenced in a study of shared clonotypes between healthy human individuals. Naive CD8 cells lacked CD45RO, underwent positive selection for CCR7 and left out terminally differentiated effector memory CD45RA+ cells. Produced via immunoSEQ multiplex PCR; TCRdb's table is partial and in-frame only. Among hundreds of thousands of clones listed, about 96% were seen once. Sequenced sample: naive CD8+ T cells sorted from blood. These receptors came from a woman aged 25 to 45 in good health.

This rearrangement joins TRBV5-6 to TRBJ2-7; D ambiguous. The CDR3 totals 13 residues. Germline V lookup: CDR1 SGHDT, CDR2 YYEEEE. V lost 2 bases and J lost 1, with 7 bases in between. The CDR3 nucleotides are TGTGCCAGCAGCTTCACAGAATCCTACGAGCAGTACTTC. Protein sequence: CASSFTESYEQYF.

This rearrangement joins TRBV18 to TRBJ1-1, with 7 bases matching TRBD1. The CDR3 runs 20 residues. J was trimmed by 4 bases and V by 1 base; bases with no gene match: 21. Per germline, CDR1 KGHSH and CDR2 LQKENI. CDR3 in amino acids: CASSPLLGTALSREGTEAFF. CDR3 in DNA: TGTGCCAGCTCACCACTACTTGGGACAGCGCTGAGTAGGGAGGGCACTGAAGCTTTCTTT.

The V gene is TRBV2, the J gene TRBJ1-4; D might be TRBD1 (5 bases). The V gene's germline CDR1 is SNHLY and CDR2 FYNNEI. The CDR3 has 12 amino acids. The germline V and J ends were trimmed by 11 bases and 7 bases, with 14 bases remaining between them. CDR3 loop: CAGQGLSEKLFF. In DNA form, the CDR3 reads TGTGCCGGTCAGGGTTTGAGTGAAAAACTGTTTTTT.

The rearrangement uses TRBV28 and TRBJ1-4, with a weak D call TRBD1 (5 bases). V dropped 6 bases and J dropped 8 bases, with 16 bases sitting between them. CDR1 is MDHEN, CDR2 SYDVKM, per germline. The CDR3 has 14 amino acids. CDR3 in DNA: TGTGCCAGCAGCTGGACAAGCCGGATAGAAAAACTGTTTTTT. Translating it yields CASSWTSRIEKLFF.

The V call is TRBV5-1, the J call TRBJ1-1; 7 nucleotides align to TRBD1. Germline V gene data show CDR1 as SGHRS and CDR2 as YFSETQ. With 5 bases clipped from V and 4 bases from J, the junction kept 11 bases outside the gene matches. The length of the CDR3 is 15 residues. CDR3 in DNA: TGCGCCAGCAGACCGGAGACAGGGATGGCCACTGAAGCTTTCTTT. This gives the protein CASRPETGMATEAFF.

The chain uses TRBV30 and TRBJ2-4; the match to TRBD2 covers 15 bases. V lost 2 bases to trimming and J lost 5 bases; unmatched junction nucleotides: 10. There are 18 residues in the CDR3. The germline CDR1 and CDR2 sequences are GTSNPN and SVGIG (reference sequence). The CDR3 nucleotides are TGTGCCTGGAGTCCGCCGGGACTAGCGGGAGGAAGGGAAAACATTCAGTACTTC. Translation gives CAWSPPGLAGGRENIQYF.

The chain employs TRBV11-2 and TRBJ2-7; D possibly corresponds to TRBD1 (6 bases). Germline V CDR1 and CDR2: SGHAT, FQNNGV. V was trimmed by 3 bases and J by 4 bases, leaving 10 bases between them. There are 13 residues in the CDR3. CDR3 nucleotide sequence: TGTGCCAGCAGCTTGTACAGGGAATACGAGCAGTACTTC. Translating it yields CASSLYREYEQYF.

The rearrangement joins TRBV10-3 to TRBJ2-4, with D perhaps TRBD2 (5 bases). Germline loops: CDR1 ENHRY, CDR2 SYGVKD. This CDR3 comprises 15 residues. V lost 3 bases and J lost 5, with 14 bases in between. The CDR3 loop reads CAISDAGLRENIQYF. The CDR3 nucleotides read TGTGCCATCAGTGATGCGGGCTTGAGGGAAAACATTCAGTACTTC.

The V call is TRBV4-1, the J call TRBJ2-2; 8 positions match TRBD2. There are 15 residues in the CDR3. The junction had 3 bases not matched to a gene; V was cut back by 1 base and J by 5 bases. Germline V gene lookup returns CDR1 MGHRA and CDR2 YSYEKL. CDR3 DNA: TGCGCCAGCAGCCAAGCCAGCGGGAGTACCGGGGAGCTGTTTTTT. Its protein product is CASSQASGSTGELFF.

The rearrangement joins TRBV18 to TRBJ2-7, with 14 bases identical to TRBD2. The V and J ends lost 3 bases and 5 bases, in that order; junction bases with no gene match: 6. The V gene's germline CDR1 is KGHSH and CDR2 LQKENI. The CDR3 spans 16 residues. CDR3 sequence (DNA): TGTGCCAGCTCACCGGGGACTAGCGGGAGCATCGACGAGCAGTACTTC. Amino acid sequence: CASSPGTSGSIDEQYF.

This chain joins TRBV14 and TRBJ2-7; a weak D match, TRBD1 (6 bases). CDR3 length: 15 amino acids. In germline, CDR1 is SGHDN, CDR2 FVKESK. Trimming removed 3 bases from V and 1 base from J, with 13 bases in between. Here the CDR3 reads CASSHPGTSSYEQYF. The CDR3 nucleotides read TGTGCCAGCAGCCACCCCGGGACAAGTTCCTACGAGCAGTACTTC.

This clone was seen a handful of times. V gene TRBV19 combines with J gene TRBJ1-1, with 9 bases that match TRBD1. CDR1 LNHDA and CDR2 SQIVND come from the germline V gene (reference sequence). The V gene end was trimmed by 10 bases and the J gene end by 8 bases; junction bases not matched to a gene: 8. The CDR3 sequence is 12 residues long. The DNA for the CDR3 is TGTGCCACCTCGGGACAGGGAAACGAAGCTTTCTTT. Translated: CATSGQGNEAFF.

The J gene is TRBJ2-7, the V gene TRBV11-2; D perhaps matches TRBD1 (6 bases). Trimming pared 11 bases from V and 6 bases from J, leaving 14 bases between. This CDR3 contains 11 residues. Germline V gives CDR1 SGHAT, CDR2 FQNNGV. The CDR3 region is CAARGGGEQYF. The CDR3 nucleotides are TGTGCCGCTCGTGGGGGCGGCGAGCAGTACTTC.

This chain links TRBV27 with TRBJ2-7; maybe TRBD2 (5 bases). Germline-derived CDR1 and CDR2 are MNHEY and SMNVEV (reference sequence). The germline V and J ends were trimmed by 3 bases and 2 bases, with 11 bases remaining between them. There are 14 residues in the CDR3. The CDR3 here is CASSFSGIPYEQYF. In DNA, the CDR3 is TGTGCCAGCAGTTTTTCCGGGATTCCCTACGAGCAGTACTTC.

V gene TRBV28 combines with J gene TRBJ2-7; D is perhaps TRBD2 (5 bases). Trimming removed 3 bases at V and 7 bases at J, with 10 bases between. Germline V gene sequence: CDR1 MDHEN, CDR2 SYDVKM. CDR3 length: 12 amino acids. CDR3 region: CASSFATGEQYF. CDR3 bases: TGTGCCAGCAGTTTTGCGACGGGGGAGCAGTACTTC.

The genes are TRBV19 and TRBJ2-7; D unresolved. The V end lost 1 base, the J end lost 4 bases, and 11 bases lay between the germline ends. Germline V gene sequence: CDR1 LNHDA, CDR2 SQIVND (reference sequence). The CDR3 consists of 14 residues. This CDR3 is CASSIVESSYEQYF. CDR3 coding DNA: TGTGCCAGTAGTATAGTCGAGTCTTCGTACGAGCAGTACTTC. Filled out from reference TRBV19 and TRBJ2-7, the complete variable domain reads DGGITQSPKYLFRKEGQNVTLSCEQNLNHDAMYWYRQDPGQGLRLIYYSQIVNDFQKGDIAEGYSVSREKKESFPLTVTSAQKNPTAFYLCASSIVESSYEQYFGPGTRLTVT.

As regards this clone: The sample holds other DNA sequences that translate to the same CDR3. The genes are TRBV29-1 and TRBJ2-1; D remains unclear. This CDR3 is built from 12 residues. Germline V gene lookup returns CDR1 SQVTM and CDR2 ANQGSEA. V lost 3 bases and J lost 0, with 3 bases in between. CDR3 amino acids: CSVDSSYNEQFF. The CDR3 bases are TGCAGCGTTGATAGCTCCTACAATGAGCAGTTCTTC.

J is TRBJ1-2 and V is TRBV19; 7 nucleotides agree with TRBD1. V shed 5 bases, J shed 7 bases, and the junction held 13 bases outside the gene matches. The CDR3 is 15 amino acids. Germline V gene sequence: CDR1 LNHDA, CDR2 SQIVND (reference sequence). The CDR3 region is CASSPQDRSFRGYTF. The CDR3 DNA sequence: TGTGCCAGTAGTCCCCAGGACAGGTCTTTTCGTGGCTACACCTTC.

The V gene is TRBV7-9, the J gene TRBJ1-1; D is unresolved. CDR3 length equals 14 residues. The germline V gene has CDR1 SEHNR and CDR2 FQNEAQ (reference sequence). Between the trimmed V and J ends, which lost 3 bases and 1 base, there was a span of 9 bases. CDR3 in DNA: TGTGCCAGCAGCTTCGAATTTGGGAACACTGAAGCTTTCTTT. Protein product: CASSFEFGNTEAFF. Combining the CDR3 with reference TRBV7-9 and TRBJ1-1 gives the whole variable domain DTGVSQNPRHKITKRGQNVTFRCDPISEHNRLYWYRQTLGQGPEFLTYFQNEAQLEKSRLLSDRFSAERPKGSFSTLEIQRTEQGDSAMYLCASSFEFGNTEAFFGQGTRLTVV.

The chain is built from TRBV11-2 and TRBJ2-5; 10 bases agree with TRBD2. Trimming at V came to 4 bases and at J to 3 bases, leaving 5 bases not matched to a gene. This CDR3 has 15 residues. The germline V gene encodes CDR1 SGHAT and CDR2 FQNNGV. The CDR3 spells CASSYGAGGEETQYF. As DNA, the CDR3 is TGTGCCAGCAGCTACGGAGCGGGAGGGGAAGAGACCCAGTACTTC.

This chain joins TRBV2 and TRBJ2-7; 7 nucleotides agree with TRBD2. The germline gives CDR1 SNHLY, CDR2 FYNNEI. The CDR3 is made up of 16 amino acids. The ends lost 2 bases at V and 4 bases at J; junction bases unmatched: 11. The CDR3 DNA sequence: TGTGCCAGCAGTGAATTGTCCCAGCGGGAAATTTACGAGCAGTACTTC. It is translated as CASSELSQREIYEQYF.

The chain recombines TRBV6-1 with TRBJ2-1; 9 nucleotides match TRBD2. Germline V lookup: CDR1 MNHNS, CDR2 SASEGT. CDR3 length: 17 residues. V lost 3 bases and J lost 4; bases outside the gene matches: 10. CDR3 loop: CASSEPRLAVRYNEQFF. The CDR3 region has the DNA TGTGCCAGCAGTGAGCCCAGACTAGCGGTGAGATACAATGAGCAGTTCTTC.

The chain employs TRBV27 and TRBJ2-7; a weak D match, TRBD2 (6 bases). V lost 1 base, J lost 4 bases, and 14 bases lay in between. There are 15 residues in the CDR3. Germline V gene data show CDR1 as MNHEY and CDR2 as SMNVEV (reference sequence). CDR3 DNA sequence: TGTGCCAGCAGTTTATTGTGGGAGGCAGGGTACGAGCAGTACTTC. Amino acid sequence: CASSLLWEAGYEQYF.

The chain joins TRBV27 to TRBJ1-2; D might be TRBD1 (5 bases). The CDR3 has 16 residues. Germline CDR1 is MNHEY and CDR2 is SMNVEV (reference sequence). V lost 0 bases, J lost 5 bases, and 16 bases lay in between. The DNA for the CDR3 is TGTGCCAGCAGTTTATCGAAAGGGGACCTCCTTTATGGCTACACCTTC. This translates into CASSLSKGDLLYGYTF.

The J gene is TRBJ1-2, the V gene TRBV5-8, with D unclear. Germline V lookup: CDR1 SGHTS, CDR2 YDEGEE. The length of the CDR3 is 13 residues. Trimming cost V 2 bases and J 4 bases, with 9 bases left between them. The CDR3 nucleotides are TGTGCCAGCAGCTTTGGAGCCACCTATGGCTACACCTTC. It is translated as CASSFGATYGYTF.

The chain couples TRBV4-1 to TRBJ2-7, with a weak D call TRBD1 (6 bases). The CDR3 is 13 amino acids. Looked up from germline, CDR1 is MGHRA and CDR2 is YSYEKL. V lost 5 bases to trimming and J lost 7 bases, with 15 bases between them. This chain's CDR3 is CASSGRQGREQYF. In DNA, the CDR3 is TGCGCCAGCAGCGGACGGCAGGGGAGAGAGCAGTACTTC.

The V call is TRBV7-6, the J call TRBJ1-1, with no clear D. V lost 8 bases to trimming and J lost 4 bases, with 17 bases between them. The CDR3 is made up of 14 amino acids. Per germline, CDR1 SGHVS and CDR2 FNYEAQ. The CDR3 region is CASGLEGVGTEAFF. DNA for the CDR3: TGTGCCAGCGGTTTAGAGGGTGTGGGCACTGAAGCTTTCTTT.

The V call is TRBV13, the J call TRBJ1-1; a weak D match, TRBD1 (5 bases). V gave up 3 bases and J gave up 4 bases, with 9 bases separating them. The CDR3 is made up of 13 amino acids. From germline, CDR1 is PRHDT and CDR2 FYEKMQ (reference sequence). This chain's CDR3 is CASSFQGSTEAFF. The CDR3 region has the DNA TGTGCCAGCAGCTTCCAGGGATCCACTGAAGCTTTCTTT.

The chain employs TRBV5-8 and TRBJ2-1; 10 bases line up with TRBD1. With V trimmed by 4 bases and J by 7 bases, 11 bases remained unmatched. In germline, CDR1 is SGHTS, CDR2 YDEGEE. The CDR3 totals 16 residues. The CDR3 sequence is CASSPVFGTGVNEQFF. The CDR3 nucleotides are TGTGCCAGCAGCCCGGTGTTCGGGACAGGGGTAAATGAGCAGTTCTTC.

The chain employs TRBV2 and TRBJ2-2; D is unclear. Germline assignment: CDR1 SNHLY and CDR2 FYNNEI. Between the trimmed V and J ends, which lost 2 bases and 6 bases, there was a span of 13 bases. The CDR3 contains 15 residues. CDR3 sequence: CASSESLRKAGELFF. The CDR3 DNA follows: TGTGCCAGCAGTGAATCGCTAAGGAAGGCCGGGGAGCTGTTTTTT.

V and J are TRBV27 and TRBJ2-7; 13 nucleotides align to TRBD2. The V gene's germline CDR1 is MNHEY and CDR2 SMNVEV (reference sequence). The CDR3 runs to 16 residues. V lost 6 bases, J lost 2 bases, and 7 bases stayed unmatched. The CDR3 region has the DNA TGTGCCAGCAGACCCGGGACTAGCGGGGCAACCTACGAGCAGTACTTC. It is translated as CASRPGTSGATYEQYF.

This clone has just a few counts. V usage is TRBV19 and J usage is TRBJ2-7; possibly TRBD2 for D (6 bases). The CDR3 has 14 amino acids. CDR1 and CDR2 from the germline V gene are LNHDA and SQIVND (reference sequence). Trimming removed 6 bases from V and 2 bases from J, with 14 bases in between. DNA for the CDR3: TGTGCCAGTAGGAGCATGGAGGGCCCCTACGAGCAGTACTTC. Amino acids: CASRSMEGPYEQYF. Using reference TRBV19 and TRBJ2-7 for the parts outside the CDR3, the full variable domain is DGGITQSPKYLFRKEGQNVTLSCEQNLNHDAMYWYRQDPGQGLRLIYYSQIVNDFQKGDIAEGYSVSREKKESFPLTVTSAQKNPTAFYLCASRSMEGPYEQYFGPGTRLTVT.